These 23 T cell receptor beta chains were all obtained from the same sample, sequenced in a study of blood T cell repertoires in COVID-19. Here immunoSEQ multiplex PCR was the method, and the copy in TCRdb shows in-frame clones only, minus some. The data show about 51,000 clones, 80% to 90% seen once. The sequencing input was peripheral blood. These receptors were collected from a man in his sixties with acute or convalescent COVID-19.

The CDR3, as DNA: TGTGCCAGCAGCTTAGGGCAGGTACAAGAGACCCAGTACTTC. Translation gives CASSLGQVQETQYF. The chain couples TRBV13 to TRBJ2-5; D not resolved. CDR3 size: 14 residues. V was shortened by 0 bases and J by 2 bases, with 7 bases between the two germline ends. Germline-derived CDR1 and CDR2 are PRHDT and FYEKMQ (reference sequence).

The chain couples TRBV28 to TRBJ2-1; 8 bases are a match to TRBD1. This CDR3 comprises 15 residues. Germline loops: CDR1 MDHEN, CDR2 SYDVKM. With 5 bases clipped from V and 0 bases from J, the junction kept 3 bases outside the gene matches. CDR3 residues: CASSPDRVSYNEQFF. As DNA, the CDR3 is TGTGCCAGCAGTCCGGACAGGGTCTCCTACAATGAGCAGTTCTTC.

Here the CDR3 reads CATFIRKDRGRAGELFF. The CDR3 bases are TGTGCCACCTTTATTCGAAAGGACAGGGGACGGGCCGGGGAGCTGTTTTTT. The chain joins TRBV10-3 to TRBJ2-2, with 9 bases that match TRBD1. The CDR3 has 17 amino acids. From germline, CDR1 is ENHRY and CDR2 SYGVKD. V lost 10 bases to trimming and J lost 6 bases; unmatched junction nucleotides: 18.

The table lists this clone with a count of one. CDR3 nucleotide sequence: TGTGCCAGTAGTGAGAGTACTGCCTCTGGAAACACCATATATTTT. Protein sequence: CASSESTASGNTIYF. The gene calls are TRBV19 and TRBJ1-3; D gene uncertain. Trimming removed 5 bases from V and 0 bases from J, with 11 bases in between. In germline, CDR1 is LNHDA, CDR2 SQIVND (reference sequence). The CDR3 length is 15 residues.

This rearrangement joins TRBV7-2 to TRBJ2-1; 8 bases map to TRBD2. Germline values: CDR1 SGHTA, CDR2 FQGNSA. The CDR3 is 16 amino acids. The V segment lost 4 bases and the J segment 1 base; nucleotides outside the gene matches: 6. As DNA, the CDR3 is TGTGCCAGCAGCTATAGTAGCGGGGCTTCCTACAATGAGCAGTTCTTC. Translation gives CASSYSSGASYNEQFF.

The gene calls are TRBV19 and TRBJ1-3; a weak D match, TRBD1 (6 bases). The CDR3 covers 16 residues. Germline values: CDR1 LNHDA, CDR2 SQIVND (reference sequence). Trimming stripped 5 bases from V and 0 bases from J, with 14 bases between. This CDR3 reads CASSPGQPFSGNTIYF. CDR3 nucleotides: TGTGCCAGTAGTCCCGGACAGCCCTTCTCTGGAAACACCATATATTTT.

This chain uses TRBV12-3 or TRBV12-4 with TRBJ2-2; unclear D gene. Between the trimmed V and J ends, which lost 6 bases and 7 bases, there was a span of 6 bases. There are 11 residues in the CDR3. The CDR3 DNA reads as TGTGCCAGCAGGGAGAGCGGGGAGCTGTTTTTT. The encoded protein is CASRESGELFF.

The sample holds one count of this clone. This chain joins TRBV12-3 or TRBV12-4 and TRBJ2-5, with D maybe TRBD1 (6 bases). V was pared by 3 bases and J by 2 bases, with 7 bases between. The CDR3 totals 13 residues. CDR3 sequence: CASSFGTQETQYF. Written as DNA, the CDR3 is TGTGCCAGCAGTTTTGGGACACAAGAGACCCAGTACTTC.

V usage is TRBV2 and J usage is TRBJ2-5; 7 nucleotides match TRBD1. The CDR3 consists of 18 residues. Germline-derived CDR1 and CDR2 are SNHLY and FYNNEI. Losses at the gene ends were 1 base for V and 0 bases for J; bases not matched to a gene: 11. The CDR3 region has the DNA TGTGCCAGCAGTGAAGAGTCTAGGGGGCCCGTGTACCAAGAGACCCAGTACTTC. Protein sequence: CASSEESRGPVYQETQYF.

The chain has TRBV5-1 and TRBJ2-7; 11 bases match TRBD1. In germline, CDR1 is SGHRS, CDR2 YFSETQ. The CDR3 extends over 14 amino acids. V lost 5 bases, J lost 7 bases, and 8 bases stayed unmatched. The CDR3 DNA reads as TGCGCCAGCAGAGTGGACAGGGGGCGTGGGGAGCAGTACTTC. Protein sequence: CASRVDRGRGEQYF.

The chain couples TRBV27 to TRBJ2-1; a possible D gene is TRBD2 (6 bases). Trimming shortened V by 0 bases and J by 2 bases, and 8 bases separated the two germline ends. The CDR3 runs to 15 residues. Germline loops: CDR1 MNHEY, CDR2 SMNVEV (reference sequence). The DNA for the CDR3 is TGTGCCAGCAGTTTATCGACGGGAGCCTACAATGAGCAGTTCTTC. Residues: CASSLSTGAYNEQFF.

V gene TRBV15 combines with J gene TRBJ2-5, with D perhaps TRBD2 (6 bases). Germline V gene sequence: CDR1 LNHNV, CDR2 YYDKDF (reference sequence). The V end lost 0 bases, the J end lost 6 bases, and 14 bases lay between the germline ends. The CDR3 extends over 15 amino acids. CDR3 in amino acids: CATSRDSGGSQTQYF. CDR3 in DNA: TGTGCCACCAGCAGAGATAGTGGGGGGTCGCAGACCCAGTACTTC.

The rearrangement links TRBV10-3 to TRBJ1-3; 8 nucleotides align to TRBD1. With 4 bases clipped from V and 0 bases from J, the junction kept 2 bases outside the gene matches. The CDR3 runs 15 residues. Germline CDR1 is ENHRY and CDR2 is SYGVKD. The CDR3 region has the DNA TGTGCCATCAGTGTGGACAGGGCCTCTGGAAACACCATATATTTT. It is translated as CAISVDRASGNTIYF.

The chain is built from TRBV27 and TRBJ1-2; the match to TRBD1 covers 9 bases. The CDR3 is 14 residues long. Germline V CDR1 and CDR2: MNHEY, SMNVEV (reference sequence). With 2 bases clipped from V and 7 bases from J, the junction kept 5 bases outside the gene matches. This chain's CDR3 is CASSLGTGMLGYTF. CDR3 sequence (DNA): TGTGCCAGCAGTTTAGGGACAGGGATGCTTGGCTACACCTTC.

This clone has a single count. The chain employs TRBV5-1 and TRBJ2-3, with TRBD2 identical over 14 bases. The CDR3 loop spans 16 amino acids. The V gene's germline CDR1 is SGHRS and CDR2 YFSETQ. V lost 4 bases to trimming and J lost 8 bases; unmatched junction nucleotides: 9. The CDR3 region has the DNA TGCGCCAGCAGCCGGGGACTAGCGGGAGAATTAGGTACGCAGTATTTT. Encoded protein: CASSRGLAGELGTQYF.

The chain links TRBV6-5 to TRBJ2-5; D possibly corresponds to TRBD2 (6 bases). Germline loops: CDR1 MNHEY, CDR2 SVGAGI. The V end lost 1 base, the J end lost 4 bases, and 10 bases lay between the germline ends. The CDR3 is 14 residues long. The CDR3 region is CASSYLGLGETQYF. CDR3 sequence (DNA): TGTGCCAGCAGTTACTTGGGACTCGGAGAGACCCAGTACTTC.

The chain employs TRBV19 and TRBJ1-2, with D possibly matching TRBD1 (5 bases). Germline V gene lookup returns CDR1 LNHDA and CDR2 SQIVND (reference sequence). The germline V and J ends were trimmed by 6 bases and 7 bases, with 18 bases remaining between them. This CDR3 contains 14 residues. CDR3 region: CASSLLFQGSGYTF. DNA for the CDR3: TGTGCCAGTAGCCTTCTCTTCCAGGGCAGTGGCTACACCTTC.

This chain connects TRBV11-2 to TRBJ2-7; D perhaps matches TRBD2 (5 bases). Germline assignment: CDR1 SGHAT and CDR2 FQNNGV. CDR3 size: 13 residues. Trimming took 3 bases from V and 2 from J, leaving 8 bases between them. The CDR3 loop reads CASSLDGTYEQYF. The CDR3 region has the DNA TGTGCCAGCAGCTTGGACGGGACCTACGAGCAGTACTTC.

This clone has just one count. The J gene is TRBJ1-1, the V gene TRBV4-3; D unresolved. The CDR3 spans 14 residues. V lost 1 base, J lost 3 bases, and 9 bases lay in between. Germline loops: CDR1 LGHNA, CDR2 YSLEER. As DNA, the CDR3 is TGCGCCAGCAGCCAAGCAAGAGGGTACACTGAAGCTTTCTTT. Its protein product is CASSQARGYTEAFF.

The V gene is TRBV6-5, the J gene TRBJ1-5; TRBD1 is a possible D gene (5 bases). The V end lost 8 bases, the J end lost 7 bases, and 15 bases lay between the germline ends. The V gene's germline CDR1 is MNHEY and CDR2 SVGAGI. CDR3 length: 13 residues. CDR3 nucleotides: TGTGCCAGCGCATCAGGGTTCAAACAGCCCCAGCATTTT. Translation: CASASGFKQPQHF.

The gene calls are TRBV7-2 and TRBJ1-5; 8 bases match TRBD1. This CDR3 spans 18 amino acids. Germline V gene data show CDR1 as SGHTA and CDR2 as FQGNSA. V was clipped by 4 bases and J by 7 bases; unmatched bases: 18. The CDR3 loop is CASSYSTGTGRLTQPQHF. CDR3 bases: TGTGCCAGCAGCTACAGCACCGGGACAGGTCGGCTTACCCAGCCCCAGCATTTT. Filled out from reference TRBV7-2 and TRBJ1-5, the complete variable domain reads GAGVSQSPSNKVTEKGKDVELRCDPISGHTALYWYRQSLGQGLEFLIYFQGNSAPDKSGLPSDRFSAERTGGSVSTLTIQRTQQEDSAVYLCASSYSTGTGRLTQPQHFGDGTRLSIL.

V and J are TRBV5-4 and TRBJ2-4, with 8 bases identical to TRBD1. The CDR3 runs to 16 residues. The junction had 6 bases not matched to a gene; V was cut back by 4 bases and J by 0 bases. Germline values: CDR1 SGHNT, CDR2 YYREEE (reference sequence). The CDR3 sequence: CASSGGQAIAKNIQYF. The CDR3 bases are TGTGCCAGCAGCGGGGGACAGGCAATAGCCAAAAACATTCAGTACTTC.

The rearrangement uses TRBV10-2 and TRBJ1-1, with 8 bases fitting TRBD1. Germline loops: CDR1 WSHSY, CDR2 SAAADI. The CDR3 consists of 14 residues. Trimming cost V 6 bases and J 5 bases; bases outside gene matches: 8. CDR3 sequence: CASRDRERGTEAFF. The CDR3 DNA sequence: TGCGCCAGCAGGGACAGGGAGAGAGGGACTGAAGCTTTCTTT.